Below, 3 T cell receptor beta chains from the same sample are listed, as sequenced in a study of blood T cell repertoires in COVID-19. Measured with immunoSEQ multiplex PCR; TCRdb has only the in-frame clones, and not every one. The top ten hold approximately 2.7% of the sample, which has 65,000 to 85,000 clones, more than 80% seen once. The sample consisted of peripheral blood. The receptors here all came from a man aged 45-65 years with acute or convalescent COVID-19.

V is TRBV11-2 and J is TRBJ1-5; D is undetermined. The CDR3 loop spans 13 amino acids. CDR1 and CDR2 from the germline V gene are SGHAT and FQNNGV. The V end lost 2 bases, the J end lost 3 bases, and 5 bases lay between the germline ends. The CDR3 loop reads CASSLQNNQPQHF. CDR3 nucleotide sequence: TGTGCCAGCAGCTTACAGAACAATCAGCCCCAGCATTTT.

The rearrangement joins TRBV19 to TRBJ1-5; D not certain. V lost 4 bases and J lost 5, with 9 bases in between. This CDR3 spans 13 amino acids. Germline lookup yields CDR1 LNHDA and CDR2 SQIVND (reference sequence). CDR3 bases: TGTGCCAGTAGTACTCTAGATTATCAGCCCCAGCATTTT. Its protein is CASSTLDYQPQHF.

The chain is built from TRBV2 and TRBJ2-1, with D possibly being TRBD2 (6 bases). Germline V gene data show CDR1 as SNHLY and CDR2 as FYNNEI. The CDR3 is 13 residues long. With 8 bases removed from V and 9 bases from J, the gap between germline ends came to 17 bases. The CDR3 nucleotides read TGTGCCAGCTCCCAGGAGGGTTTTGGTGAGCAGTTCTTC. It specifies CASSQEGFGEQFF.